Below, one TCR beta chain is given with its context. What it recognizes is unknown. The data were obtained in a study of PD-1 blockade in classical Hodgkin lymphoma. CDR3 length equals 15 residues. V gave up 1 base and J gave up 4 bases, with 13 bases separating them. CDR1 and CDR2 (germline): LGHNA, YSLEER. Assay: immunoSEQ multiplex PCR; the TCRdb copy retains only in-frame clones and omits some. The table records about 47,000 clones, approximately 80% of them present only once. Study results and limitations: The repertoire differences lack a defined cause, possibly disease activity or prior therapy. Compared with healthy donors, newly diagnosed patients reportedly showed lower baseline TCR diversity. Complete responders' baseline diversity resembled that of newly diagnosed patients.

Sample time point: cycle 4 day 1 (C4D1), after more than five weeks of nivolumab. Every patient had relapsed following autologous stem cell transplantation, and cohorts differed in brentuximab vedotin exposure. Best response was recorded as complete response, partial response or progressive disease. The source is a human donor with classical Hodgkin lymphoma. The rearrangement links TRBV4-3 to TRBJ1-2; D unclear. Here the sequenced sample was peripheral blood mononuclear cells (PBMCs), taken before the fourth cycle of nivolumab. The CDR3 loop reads CASSQGYKGGYGYTF. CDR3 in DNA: TGCGCCAGCAGCCAAGGGTATAAGGGTGGCTATGGCTACACCTTC.